This TCR beta chain was recovered during a study of control samples from healthy donors and cancer patients. Trimming removed 4 bases from V and 6 bases from J, with 20 bases in between. The CDR3 is 15 amino acids. Germline lookup yields CDR1 SGHNT and CDR2 YYREEE (reference sequence). Libraries were prepared by immunoSEQ multiplex PCR; TCRdb keeps only in-frame clonotypes and omits some of them. In the table there are about 180,000 clones, around 90% of which are singletons. Source material: blood. The rearrangement joins TRBV5-4 to TRBJ2-7, with a weak D call TRBD1 (7 bases). This TCR was recovered from a woman aged 45-65 years in good health. CDR3 in amino acids: CASSPAGQLAGEQYF. For the CDR3, the DNA is TGTGCCAGCAGCCCCGCGGGACAGCTGGCCGGCGAGCAGTACTTC.